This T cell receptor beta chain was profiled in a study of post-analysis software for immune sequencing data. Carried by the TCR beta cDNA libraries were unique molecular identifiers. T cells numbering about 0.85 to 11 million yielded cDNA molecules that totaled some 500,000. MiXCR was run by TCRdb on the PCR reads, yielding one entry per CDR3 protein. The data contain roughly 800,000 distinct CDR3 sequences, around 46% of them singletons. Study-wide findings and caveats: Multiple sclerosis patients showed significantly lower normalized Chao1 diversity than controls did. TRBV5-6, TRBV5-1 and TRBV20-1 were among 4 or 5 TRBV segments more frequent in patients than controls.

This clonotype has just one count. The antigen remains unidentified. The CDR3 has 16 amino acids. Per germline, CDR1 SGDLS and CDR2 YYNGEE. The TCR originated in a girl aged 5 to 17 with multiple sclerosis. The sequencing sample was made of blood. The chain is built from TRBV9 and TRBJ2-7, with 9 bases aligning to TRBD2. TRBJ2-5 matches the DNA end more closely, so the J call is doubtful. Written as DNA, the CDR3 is TGTGCCAGCAGCGTAGGAGGCGGGAGGGGTAAAGAGACCCAGTACTTC. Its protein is CASSVGGGRGKETQYF.